Shown below are 23 T cell receptor beta chains from a single sample sequenced in a study of control samples from healthy donors and cancer patients. Clones were read by immunoSEQ multiplex PCR, and TCRdb kept only the in-frame ones, dropping some. Seen here are around 55,000 clones, approximately 86% observed once, and the top ten hold about 3.5%. The sequencing sample was made of blood. These receptors were collected from a man aged 50-60 years in good health.

The gene calls are TRBV5-1 and TRBJ2-7; D is uncertain. The CDR3 sequence is 12 residues long. Between the trimmed V and J ends, which lost 3 bases and 6 bases, there was a span of 10 bases. Germline V gives CDR1 SGHRS, CDR2 YFSETQ. The CDR3: CASSWSEGEQYF. The CDR3 nucleotides are TGCGCCAGCAGCTGGAGTGAAGGCGAGCAGTACTTC.

The chain links TRBV24-1 to TRBJ2-1; D could derive from TRBD1 or TRBD2 (5 bases each). V lost 1 base, J lost 8 bases, and 8 bases lay in between. This CDR3 comprises 13 residues. Germline V lookup: CDR1 KGHDR, CDR2 SFDVKD. In nucleotides, the CDR3 is TGTGCCACCAGTGATTTAACGGGGCATGAGCAGTTCTTC. This encodes CATSDLTGHEQFF.

This chain joins TRBV6-5 and TRBJ1-1; possibly TRBD1 for D (6 bases). The CDR3 has 15 residues. V gave up 2 bases and J gave up 0 bases, with 10 bases separating them. CDR1 MNHEY and CDR2 SVGAGI come from the germline V gene. In nucleotides, the CDR3 is TGTGCCAGCAGTTACGGGTGGACAGTGAACACTGAAGCTTTCTTT. It translates to CASSYGWTVNTEAFF.

The chain recombines TRBV7-2 with TRBJ1-1; no reliable D call. Germline CDR1 SGHTA, CDR2 FQGNSA. The V end lost 5 bases, the J end lost 6 bases, and 19 bases lay between the germline ends. The length of the CDR3 is 15 residues. The DNA for the CDR3 is TGTGCCAGCAGCCTCCTGACCCTAGTCTCGGCTGAAGCTTTCTTT. Its protein is CASSLLTLVSAEAFF.

This rearrangement joins TRBV4-1 to TRBJ2-4, with TRBD2 matching 9 bases. J was trimmed by 4 bases and V by 0 bases; bases with no gene match: 1. This CDR3 has 15 amino acids. Looked up from germline, CDR1 is MGHRA and CDR2 is YSYEKL. This CDR3 is CASSQDLAGKNIQYF. For the CDR3, the DNA is TGCGCCAGCAGCCAAGATCTAGCGGGAAAAAACATTCAGTACTTC.

The J gene is TRBJ1-1, the V gene TRBV19; 7 bases are a match to TRBD1. CDR1 is LNHDA, CDR2 SQIVND, per germline (reference sequence). This CDR3 contains 15 residues. The ends lost 1 base at V and 2 bases at J; junction bases unmatched: 4. CDR3 residues: CASSIVGDSNTEAFF. CDR3 sequence (DNA): TGTGCCAGTAGTATAGTAGGGGACAGCAACACTGAAGCTTTCTTT. The whole variable domain, remainder taken from reference TRBV19 and TRBJ1-1, is DGGITQSPKYLFRKEGQNVTLSCEQNLNHDAMYWYRQDPGQGLRLIYYSQIVNDFQKGDIAEGYSVSREKKESFPLTVTSAQKNPTAFYLCASSIVGDSNTEAFFGQGTRLTVV.

This chain joins TRBV7-9 and TRBJ2-3; possibly TRBD1 for D (7 bases). Germline lookup yields CDR1 SEHNR and CDR2 FQNEAQ (reference sequence). The CDR3 runs to 15 residues. Trimming shortened V by 2 bases and J by 6 bases, and 15 bases separated the two germline ends. DNA of the CDR3: TGTGCCAGCAGCTTACTCCAGGGGGGCGGGGATACGCAGTATTTT. This encodes CASSLLQGGGDTQYF.

V and J are TRBV3-1 (or the pseudogene TRBV3-2) and TRBJ2-3; no definite D call. V lost 7 bases to trimming and J lost 4 bases, with 15 bases between them. The germline V gene has CDR1 LGHDT and CDR2 YNNKEL (reference sequence). The CDR3 covers 14 residues. The CDR3 region has the DNA TGTGCCAGCAACCCCCCCGTCCGACCAGATACGCAGTATTTT. It codes for CASNPPVRPDTQYF.

This sequence joins TRBV7-8 and TRBJ1-4, with no clear D. Between the trimmed V and J ends, which lost 1 base and 6 bases, there was a span of 0 bases. The CDR3 spans 11 residues. Looked up from germline, CDR1 is SGHVS and CDR2 is FQNEAQ. As DNA, the CDR3 is TGTGCCAGCAGCTTAGATGAAAAACTGTTTTTT. It translates to CASSLDEKLFF.

The gene calls are TRBV3-1 (or the pseudogene TRBV3-2) and TRBJ2-7; possibly TRBD1 for D (5 bases). The V end lost 0 bases, the J end lost 3 bases, and 15 bases lay between the germline ends. Germline V CDR1 and CDR2: LGHDT, YNNKEL (reference sequence). The CDR3 sequence is 16 residues long. The CDR3 reads CASSQDGRGSGYEQYF. Here the CDR3 DNA reads TGTGCCAGCAGCCAAGATGGAAGGGGATCAGGCTACGAGCAGTACTTC.

V is TRBV9 and J is TRBJ2-1; D might be TRBD1 or TRBD2, each matching 5 bases. Germline CDR1 reads SGDLS; CDR2 reads YYNGEE. V lost 2 bases, J lost 7 bases, and 16 bases lay in between. The CDR3 is 15 amino acids. The CDR3 loop is CASSVGDRRFNEQFF. The CDR3 DNA sequence: TGTGCCAGCAGCGTGGGAGACAGAAGGTTTAATGAGCAGTTCTTC.

The CDR3: CASSDPGQHYEQYF. CDR3 nucleotide sequence: TGTGCCAGCAGTGACCCGGGACAACACTACGAGCAGTACTTC. The rearrangement joins TRBV6-6 to TRBJ2-7; TRBD1 is a possible D gene (6 bases). CDR1 is MNHNY, CDR2 SVGAGI, per germline (reference sequence). The V end was cut by 5 bases, the J end by 3 bases, with 14 bases between. The CDR3 length is 14 residues.

This clone was counted once. DNA of the CDR3: TGTGCCAGTAGGGGGGACGCGGGACAAGAAAAACTGTTTTTT. Its protein is CASRGDAGQEKLFF. The chain has TRBV19 and TRBJ1-4; D is perhaps TRBD1 (6 bases). The germline CDR1 and CDR2 sequences are LNHDA and SQIVND (reference sequence). CDR3 length: 14 residues. Trimming took 6 bases from V and 8 from J, leaving 16 bases between them.

This clone was observed once. The chain has TRBV7-8 and TRBJ2-1; 7 bases align to TRBD2. In germline, CDR1 is SGHVS, CDR2 FQNEAQ. CDR3 size: 14 residues. The V segment lost 3 bases and the J segment 7 bases; nucleotides outside the gene matches: 6. The CDR3 nucleotides read TGTGCCAGCAGCTTTGCGGGAGTAAGTAATGAGCAGTTCTTC. It codes for CASSFAGVSNEQFF.

V is TRBV6-5 and J is TRBJ2-4; D perhaps matches TRBD2 (5 bases). Looked up from germline, CDR1 is MNHEY and CDR2 is SVGAGI. CDR3 length: 16 residues. V was pared by 2 bases and J by 0 bases, with 11 bases between. The CDR3 loop is CASSYTGLLAKNIQYF. The CDR3 nucleotides are TGTGCCAGCAGTTACACTGGACTCCTAGCCAAAAACATTCAGTACTTC.

The V call is TRBV5-4, the J call TRBJ2-6; D gene unclear. Germline V gene data show CDR1 as SGHNT and CDR2 as YYREEE (reference sequence). CDR3 length: 15 residues. With 1 base removed from V and 1 base from J, the gap between germline ends came to 6 bases. CDR3 coding DNA: TGTGCCAGCAGCTTGCGTGGGTCTGGGGCCAACGTCCTGACTTTC. This translates into CASSLRGSGANVLTF. The full variable domain, rest sourced from reference TRBV5-4 and TRBJ2-6, is ETGVTQSPTHLIKTRGQQVTLRCSSQSGHNTVSWYQQALGQGPQFIFQYYREEENGRGNFPPRFSGLQFPNYSSELNVNALELDDSALYLCASSLRGSGANVLTFGAGSRLTVL.

The chain is built from TRBV10-2 and TRBJ2-7; 7 bases match TRBD2. This CDR3 has 13 amino acids. Germline V gene lookup returns CDR1 WSHSY and CDR2 SAAADI. The ends lost 6 bases at V and 3 bases at J; junction bases unmatched: 5. The CDR3, as DNA: TGCGCCAGCAGAGTAGCGGGCCTCTACGAGCAGTACTTC. It translates to CASRVAGLYEQYF.

The V call is TRBV15, the J call TRBJ1-5, with a weak D call TRBD1 (6 bases). V was shortened by 0 bases and J by 5 bases, with 11 bases between the two germline ends. Germline V gene data show CDR1 as LNHNV and CDR2 as YYDKDF (reference sequence). The CDR3 has 15 amino acids. CDR3 protein: CATSRDLQGHQPQHF. CDR3 coding DNA: TGTGCCACCAGCAGAGATCTACAGGGACATCAGCCCCAGCATTTT.

The chain joins TRBV19 to TRBJ2-1; D is perhaps TRBD1 (6 bases). V was pared by 9 bases and J by 2 bases, with 8 bases between. In germline, CDR1 is LNHDA, CDR2 SQIVND (reference sequence). This CDR3 contains 12 residues. The CDR3 nucleotides are TGTGCCAGCCGGACAGCCTACAATGAGCAGTTCTTC. It translates to CASRTAYNEQFF.

The chain combines TRBV28 with TRBJ2-3, with 7 positions matching TRBD2. The CDR3 spans 17 residues. Unmatched junction bases numbered 12, after V lost 5 bases and J lost 1 base. Germline CDR1 MDHEN, CDR2 SYDVKM. In DNA, the CDR3 is TGTGCCAGCAGTGCCCGGGGAGGGTTCTTGGGCACAGATACGCAGTATTTT. Its translation: CASSARGGFLGTDTQYF.

The chain combines TRBV25-1 with TRBJ1-3; D is ambiguous. Per the germline V gene, CDR1 is MGHDK and CDR2 is SYGVNS. The CDR3 consists of 16 residues. Trimming cost V 3 bases and J 3 bases, with 15 bases left between them. In DNA, the CDR3 is TGTGCCAGCAGTGACTCACACTTTACGGATGGAAACACCATATATTTT. As protein: CASSDSHFTDGNTIYF.

This clone has just one count. The chain is built from TRBV15 and TRBJ2-1; 12 bases line up with TRBD2. The germline CDR1 and CDR2 sequences are LNHNV and YYDKDF (reference sequence). Unmatched junction bases numbered 6, after V lost 1 base and J lost 5 bases. The CDR3 totals 17 residues. CDR3 in DNA: TGTGCCACCAGCAGAGGTAGGACTAGCGGGAATCACAATGAGCAGTTCTTC. It is translated as CATSRGRTSGNHNEQFF. Based on the CDR3 plus reference TRBV15 and TRBJ2-1, the full variable domain is DAMVIQNPRYQVTQFGKPVTLSCSQTLNHNVMYWYQQKSSQAPKLLFHYYDKDFNNEADTPDNFQSRRPNTSFCFLDIRSPGLGDTAMYLCATSRGRTSGNHNEQFFGPGTRLTVL.

This clone appeared a single time. The V gene is TRBV5-1, the J gene TRBJ2-2; D is perhaps TRBD1 (6 bases). CDR1 is SGHRS and CDR2 is YFSETQ in the germline V gene. V was cut by 2 bases and J by 1 base, with 9 bases left in between. CDR3 length: 15 amino acids. CDR3 bases: TGCGCCAGCAGCTTCGGCAGGGGGAACACCGGGGAGCTGTTTTTT. Amino acid sequence: CASSFGRGNTGELFF.